This T cell receptor beta chain was sequenced in a study of cytomegalovirus exposure and HLA in healthy donors. General study points: Listed as cytomegalovirus-associated were 150 or so TCR beta chains. There were some public TCRs occurring in many donors, but most TCR sequences were rare.

A remark on this clone: Antigen unknown.

Each donor was healthy, and each was a bone marrow donor. With 60 Vbeta and 13 Jbeta primers, the PCR was carried out. Produced via immunoSEQ multiplex PCR; TCRdb's table is partial and in-frame only. In the table there are around 160,000 clones, 83% of which are singletons. This TCR was recovered from a man aged 45 to 65 in good health and CMV-seropositive. Sequencing was done on a sample of PBMCs.

The CDR3 nucleotides are TGTGCCAGCAGTTATGGGACAGGGGTGGGAACTGAAGCTTTCTTT. This translates into CASSYGTGVGTEAFF. This sequence joins TRBV6-5 and TRBJ1-1; TRBD1 aligns across 10 bases. Losses at the gene ends were 3 bases for V and 5 bases for J; bases not matched to a gene: 6. The CDR3 sequence is 15 residues long. Germline V gives CDR1 MNHEY, CDR2 SVGAGI.